Listed below are T cell receptor beta chains from one sample, sequenced in a study of control samples from healthy donors and cancer patients. The table came from immunoSEQ multiplex PCR; TCRdb's copy has only in-frame clones and leaves some out. The sample includes around 230,000 clones, just under 95% seen only once; the top ten take 1.5%. Sequenced: blood. Source of these receptors: a man aged 50 to 59 in good health. The CDR3 runs from the conserved cysteine through the conserved F or W. The D gene is left open where the match is weak. The size entry is marked missing in some rows and otherwise reads once, few, many or a size class.

j_call: TRBJ1-5; v_call: TRBV9; d_call: -; cdr3_length: 14; clone_size: -; cdr3_aa: CASSVDGAYQPQHF; cdr3_nt: TGTGCCAGCAGCGTAGACGGGGCTTATCAGCCCCAGCATTTT
j_call: TRBJ2-1; v_call: TRBV9; d_call: TRBD2; cdr3_length: 16; clone_size: -; cdr3_aa: CASSVEGLAGANEQFF; cdr3_nt: TGTGCCAGCAGCGTAGAAGGACTAGCGGGGGCCAATGAGCAGTTCTTC
j_call: TRBJ2-7; v_call: TRBV2; d_call: -; cdr3_length: 12; clone_size: -; cdr3_aa: CASGPTPYEQYF; cdr3_nt: TGTGCCAGCGGGCCAACTCCCTACGAGCAGTACTTC
j_call: TRBJ1-2; v_call: TRBV6-5; d_call: TRBD1; cdr3_length: 14; clone_size: -; cdr3_aa: CASSPTGGNYGYTF; cdr3_nt: TGTGCCAGCAGCCCCACAGGGGGGAACTATGGCTACACCTTC
j_call: TRBJ1-5; v_call: TRBV7-8; d_call: -; cdr3_length: 17; clone_size: -; cdr3_aa: CASSLRPFGGLDQPQHF; cdr3_nt: TGTGCCAGCAGCCTACGCCCCTTCGGGGGGCTGGATCAGCCCCAGCATTTT
j_call: TRBJ2-7; v_call: TRBV5-1; d_call: TRBD2; cdr3_length: 16; clone_size: -; cdr3_aa: CASSPAGTSGGYEQYF; cdr3_nt: TGCGCCAGCAGCCCTGCCGGGACTAGCGGGGGCTACGAGCAGTACTTC
j_call: TRBJ2-1; v_call: TRBV15; d_call: -; cdr3_length: 16; clone_size: -; cdr3_aa: CATSRSTGVSYNEQFF; cdr3_nt: TGTGCCACCAGCAGGTCCACGGGGGTCTCCTACAATGAGCAGTTCTTC
j_call: TRBJ1-3; v_call: TRBV5-4; d_call: TRBD1; cdr3_length: 15; clone_size: -; cdr3_aa: CASSAGQGSGNTIYF; cdr3_nt: TGTGCCAGCAGTGCCGGACAGGGGTCTGGAAACACCATATATTTT
j_call: TRBJ2-7; v_call: TRBV18; d_call: TRBD2; cdr3_length: 15; clone_size: -; cdr3_aa: CASSPQGGGRYEQYF; cdr3_nt: TGTGCCAGCTCACCCCAAGGCGGGGGGAGGTACGAGCAGTACTTC
j_call: TRBJ2-3; v_call: TRBV11-3; d_call: -; cdr3_length: 13; clone_size: -; cdr3_aa: CASSLGWTDTQYF; cdr3_nt: TGTGCCAGCAGTCTTGGATGGACAGATACGCAGTATTTT
j_call: TRBJ1-6; v_call: TRBV19; d_call: -; cdr3_length: 12; clone_size: -; cdr3_aa: CASRETNSPLHF; cdr3_nt: TGTGCCAGTAGAGAGACCAACTCACCCCTCCACTTT
j_call: TRBJ1-6; v_call: TRBV6-5; d_call: -; cdr3_length: 14; clone_size: -; cdr3_aa: CASSYFSGVSPLHF; cdr3_nt: TGTGCCAGCAGTTATTTTTCTGGGGTATCACCCCTCCACTTT
j_call: TRBJ2-7; v_call: TRBV19; d_call: TRBD1; cdr3_length: 13; clone_size: once; cdr3_aa: CASSTGRGLEQYF; cdr3_nt: TGTGCCAGTAGTACAGGCAGGGGGCTGGAGCAGTACTTC
j_call: TRBJ1-1; v_call: TRBV28; d_call: -; cdr3_length: 12; clone_size: -; cdr3_aa: CASSPRGTEAFF; cdr3_nt: TGTGCCAGCAGTCCCCGGGGCACTGAAGCTTTCTTT